A selection of T cell receptor beta chains follows, all from one sample in a study of blood T cell repertoires in COVID-19. Assay: immunoSEQ multiplex PCR; the TCRdb copy retains only in-frame clones and omits some. The table has about 70,000 clones, around 80% seen once. The sample comprised peripheral blood. These receptor sequences come from an elderly man with acute or convalescent COVID-19. Each CDR3 is given with its conserved first and last residue. A D gene is named only where the DNA matches it firmly. A clone size is listed for some rows: how often the clone was seen (once, few, many), or a class if it is expanded.

v_call,clone_size,d_call,j_call,cdr3_aa,cdr3_nt
TRBV4-3,NA,TRBD1,TRBJ2-3,CASSQDLGGGSDTQYF,TGCGCCAGCAGCCAAGATTTAGGGGGCGGGTCAGATACGCAGTATTTT
TRBV29-1,NA,TRBD2,TRBJ2-1,CSVDGRTSGIGYNEQFF,TGCAGCGTTGATGGGAGGACTAGCGGGATCGGGTACAATGAGCAGTTCTTC
TRBV18,once,NA,TRBJ1-6,CASSLSPGSYNSPLHF,TGTGCCAGCTCATTGAGCCCGGGCTCCTATAATTCACCCCTCCACTTT
TRBV30,NA,NA,TRBJ1-2,CAWNSGGGYTF,TGTGCCTGGAATTCCGGGGGTGGCTACACCTTC
TRBV15,NA,NA,TRBJ2-3,CATSRAGTGTDTQYF,TGTGCCACCAGCAGAGCTGGGACTGGCACAGATACGCAGTATTTT
TRBV6-2/TRBV6-3,NA,TRBD1,TRBJ2-2,CASSKQGVGSGELFF,TGTGCCAGCAGTAAACAGGGGGTCGGCTCCGGGGAGCTGTTTTTT
TRBV7-9,NA,NA,TRBJ2-6,CASSLGMQKSGANVLTF,TGTGCCAGCAGCTTAGGAATGCAGAAGTCTGGGGCCAACGTCCTGACTTTC
TRBV27,NA,NA,TRBJ2-5,CASSRDRRPSGTQYF,TGTGCCAGCAGCCGAGACAGACGACCCTCGGGGACCCAGTACTTC
TRBV6-6,NA,NA,TRBJ2-1,CASSYSSRGYNEQFF,TGTGCCAGCAGTTACTCCTCTAGGGGCTACAATGAGCAGTTCTTC
TRBV3-1/TRBV3-2,NA,TRBD1,TRBJ2-7,CASSQEEGQGYEQYF,TGTGCCAGCAGCCAAGAAGAAGGACAGGGTTACGAGCAGTACTTC
TRBV7-2,NA,NA,TRBJ2-2,CASSLEGGEHGELFF,TGTGCCAGCAGCTTAGAAGGGGGAGAGCACGGGGAGCTGTTTTTT
TRBV6-2/TRBV6-3,once,NA,TRBJ1-2,CASSSTANYGYTF,TGTGCCAGCAGTTCGACAGCTAACTATGGCTACACCTTC
TRBV4-2,few,NA,TRBJ2-2,CASSFRVTGELFF,TGTGCCAGCAGCTTCAGGGTTACCGGGGAGCTGTTTTTT
TRBV7-6,NA,NA,TRBJ1-1,CASSLGGVANTEAFF,TGTGCCAGCAGCTTGGGGGGGGTGGCCAACACTGAAGCTTTCTTT
TRBV5-1,few,NA,TRBJ2-5,CASSQLQETQYF,TGCGCCAGCAGCCAACTCCAAGAGACCCAGTACTTC
TRBV19,NA,TRBD1,TRBJ1-6,CASSRQGNSPLHF,TGTGCCAGTAGTCGACAGGGGAATTCACCCCTCCACTTT
TRBV6-5,NA,TRBD1,TRBJ2-1,CASRRWTGGGDEQFF,TGTGCCAGCAGGCGATGGACAGGGGGCGGAGATGAGCAGTTCTTC
TRBV10-2,few,NA,TRBJ2-1,CASSPQRDEQFF,TGCGCCAGCAGCCCCCAGAGGGATGAGCAGTTCTTC
TRBV2,NA,NA,TRBJ1-1,CASTNEVNTEAFF,TGTGCCAGCACCAACGAGGTGAACACTGAAGCTTTCTTT
TRBV2,few,NA,TRBJ1-4,CASSDRNEKLFF,TGTGCCAGCAGTGACAGGAATGAAAAACTGTTTTTT
TRBV3-1/TRBV3-2,many,NA,TRBJ1-1,CASSHRSKGERSEAFF,TGTGCCAGCAGCCACCGTAGTAAGGGAGAGAGGTCTGAAGCTTTCTTT
TRBV7-2,NA,NA,TRBJ2-1,CASKAAGAPHNEQFF,TGTGCCAGTAAAGCGGCGGGGGCCCCTCACAATGAGCAGTTCTTC
TRBV6-2/TRBV6-3,NA,TRBD1,TRBJ2-5,CASSYSGTGRGETQYF,TGTGCCAGCAGTTATTCCGGGACAGGGAGGGGAGAGACCCAGTACTTC
TRBV28,NA,NA,TRBJ2-2,CASTQQLAGTGELFF,TGTGCCAGCACCCAACAACTAGCCGGTACCGGGGAGCTGTTTTTT
TRBV28,NA,NA,TRBJ1-6,CASSPTGGYNSPLHF,TGTGCCAGCAGCCCCACGGGAGGATATAATTCACCCCTCCACTTT
TRBV7-2,NA,TRBD2,TRBJ2-5,CASSLVREEETQYF,TGTGCCAGCAGCTTAGTTCGGGAGGAAGAGACCCAGTACTTC
TRBV7-2,NA,NA,TRBJ2-7,CASSLVGHRVGYEQYF,TGTGCCAGCAGCTTAGTAGGCCACAGGGTTGGCTACGAGCAGTACTTC
TRBV27,NA,TRBD1,TRBJ1-2,CASNRRRTGWVGGYTF,TGTGCCAGCAATCGGCGAAGGACAGGGTGGGTTGGTGGCTACACCTTC
TRBV14,NA,NA,TRBJ2-1,CASSPLRHGEQFF,TGTGCCAGCAGCCCCCTGCGCCATGGTGAGCAGTTCTTC
TRBV27,NA,NA,TRBJ2-2,CASRPRADGGELFF,TGTGCCAGCAGGCCCAGGGCGGATGGCGGGGAGCTGTTTTTT
TRBV7-2,NA,NA,TRBJ2-6,CASSSRPGSGANVLTF,TGTGCCAGCAGCTCTCGACCGGGCTCTGGGGCCAACGTCCTGACTTTC
TRBV11-3,once,NA,TRBJ2-7,CASSLEGDREQYF,TGTGCCAGCAGCTTAGAGGGAGATCGGGAGCAGTACTTC
TRBV7-9,NA,NA,TRBJ1-1,CASSLEQENTEAFF,TGTGCCAGCAGCTTAGAACAAGAGAACACTGAAGCTTTCTTT
TRBV5-6,few,TRBD1,TRBJ1-3,CASSGDRGYSGNTIYF,TGTGCCAGCAGCGGGGACAGGGGGTACTCTGGAAACACCATATATTTT
TRBV7-9,NA,NA,TRBJ1-6,CASSADSQNSPLHF,TGTGCCAGCAGCGCAGACAGCCAGAATTCACCCCTCCACTTT
TRBV29-1,NA,NA,TRBJ1-3,CSVLDNSGNTIYF,TGCAGCGTTCTGGACAACTCTGGAAACACCATATATTTT
TRBV9,once,NA,TRBJ2-7,CASSVGLLSSYEQYF,TGTGCCAGCAGCGTAGGACTACTGAGCTCCTACGAGCAGTACTTC